This TCR beta chain was profiled in a study of blood T cell repertoires in COVID-19. Study-level background: Donors in the United States, Italy and Spain gave samples during acute or convalescent COVID-19. PBMCs, B-cell-depleted T cells, or T cells provided the cDNA or gDNA that made up the material.

Original data processing: The assay estimated nucleated cells by amplifying reference gene primers. Generated by immunoSEQ multiplex PCR, the TCRdb table keeps only in-frame clones and is missing some. V and J calls and clone size are those listed in that table; D and trimming were worked out from the DNA. The sample lists approximately 160,000 clones, about 90% seen once, with 3.5% to 4.5% in the top ten. This clone was detected only a few times. Trimming pared 0 bases from V and 2 bases from J, leaving 13 bases between. The germline gives CDR1 SGHRS, CDR2 YFSETQ. The CDR3 covers 16 residues. Material for sequencing was peripheral blood. The TCR was taken from a woman aged 70 to 79 with acute or convalescent COVID-19. The chain links TRBV5-1 to TRBJ2-3; perhaps TRBD1 as D (5 bases). The CDR3 sequence: CASSLVSGSSTDTQYF. The CDR3 DNA sequence: TGCGCCAGCAGCTTGGTTTCAGGGTCTTCCACAGATACGCAGTATTTT.